Each of the 9 T cell receptor beta chains below was sequenced from the same sample in a study of tumor-infiltrating lymphocytes in glioblastoma multiforme. Multiple V-beta primers and a C-beta primer amplified TCRB from RNA. TCRdb re-called the multiplex PCR reads through MiXCR, storing one row per CDR3 protein. The sample has about 11,000 distinct CDR3 sequences; about 65% are singletons. The sequencing sample was made of brain tumor tissue. These receptors were obtained from a male donor with glioblastoma.

V is TRBV11-2 and J is TRBJ1-2; D perhaps matches TRBD1 (5 bases). V lost 7 bases to trimming and J lost 5 bases, with 17 bases between them. This CDR3 is built from 14 residues. CDR1 and CDR2 (germline): SGHAT, FQNNGV. CDR3 sequence (DNA): TGTGCCAGCAACCCGGGACCGCTCGCTTATGGCTACACCTTC. The encoded protein is CASNPGPLAYGYTF.

By sample fraction, this clonotype is medium-sized. The chain has TRBV10-1 and TRBJ2-2; 11 bases line up with TRBD1. The V gene's germline CDR1 is WNHNN and CDR2 SYGVQD (reference sequence). This CDR3 has 14 residues. The trim removed 5 bases at V and 5 bases at J, leaving 1 base unmatched. CDR3 bases: TGCGCCAGCAGTTGGGACAGGGGGACCGGGGAGCTGTTTTTT. Protein sequence: CASSWDRGTGELFF.

Note on this clonotype: The conserved phenylalanine or tryptophan normally closing the CDR3 is absent here, so this likely arose from a read error. This chain links TRBV11-2 with TRBJ2-1; 7 nucleotides agree with TRBD1. This CDR3 is 17 amino acids long. CDR1 is SGHAT, CDR2 FQNNGV, per germline. CDR3 protein: CVSSLAVRGPSRNEQFI. The CDR3 region has the DNA TGTGTCAGCAGCTTAGCAGTAAGGGGGCCATCGCGCAATGAGCAGTTCATC.

The J gene is TRBJ2-1, the V gene TRBV20-1; the D is unclear. The CDR3 loop spans 16 amino acids. Germline CDR1 is DFQATT and CDR2 is SNEGSKA (reference sequence). The V and J ends lost 4 bases and 8 bases respectively, with 24 bases between them. This CDR3 is CSANHRGSDVTDEQFF. Here the CDR3 DNA reads TGCAGTGCTAATCATCGTGGCAGTGATGTTACCGATGAGCAGTTCTTC.

The count of this clonotype is one. This chain links TRBV11-2 with TRBJ2-1; 15 bases map to TRBD2. This CDR3 region has 18 residues. CDR1 and CDR2 from the germline V gene are SGHAT and FQNNGV. J was trimmed by 0 bases and V by 6 bases; bases with no gene match: 6. Here the CDR3 reads CASSYRTSGRVSYNEQFF. DNA for the CDR3: TGTGCCAGCAGTTATCGGACTAGCGGGAGGGTCTCCTACAATGAGCAGTTCTTC.

In regard to this clonotype: The junction differs from germline at one of its ends, possibly a read error. The V gene is TRBV11-3, the J gene TRBJ2-1; possibly TRBD1 for D (5 bases). Germline V gene lookup returns CDR1 SGHNT and CDR2 YENEEA. This CDR3 spans 14 amino acids. CDR3 in amino acids: CASSLVGAYSEQFF. The DNA of the CDR3 is TGTGCCAGCAGCTTAGTTGGGGCCTACAGTGAGCAATTCTTC.

Concerning this clonotype itself: This CDR3 fails to terminate in the conserved phenylalanine or tryptophan, so it likely reflects a read error. The V call is TRBV11-1, the J call TRBJ2-1, with TRBD2 matching 9 bases. The CDR3 is 15 amino acids. J lost 7 bases, V lost 5 bases, and 9 bases had no gene match. CDR1 is SGHAT, CDR2 FQDESV, per germline (reference sequence). Here the CDR3 DNA reads TGTGCCAGCAGCACACGCGGGGGGGTTTGGAATGAGCAGTTCCTC. Its translation is CASSTRGGVWNEQFL.

This clonotype was counted only a few times. The CDR3 carries no conserved terminal phenylalanine or tryptophan, so it likely arises from a read error. The chain joins TRBV20-1 to TRBJ1-6, with D uncertain. The length of the CDR3 is 15 residues. Germline assignment: CDR1 DFQATT and CDR2 SNEGSKA (reference sequence). The CDR3 coding sequence is TGCAGTGCTAGAGGGCGGGGTTCCCTGAATTCACCTCTCCACATT. Translated: CSARGRGSLNSPLHI.

Concerning this clonotype itself: An end of the junction differs from the germline gene, which may be a read error. The V and J genes are TRBV11-2 and TRBJ1-4, with D perhaps matching TRBD1 (5 bases). The CDR3 spans 13 residues. In germline, CDR1 is SGHAT, CDR2 FQNNGV. CDR3 sequence (DNA): TGTGCCAGCGGCCCCGGAAGTGGGGGGGAAACTGTTTTT. As protein: CASGPGSGGETVF.